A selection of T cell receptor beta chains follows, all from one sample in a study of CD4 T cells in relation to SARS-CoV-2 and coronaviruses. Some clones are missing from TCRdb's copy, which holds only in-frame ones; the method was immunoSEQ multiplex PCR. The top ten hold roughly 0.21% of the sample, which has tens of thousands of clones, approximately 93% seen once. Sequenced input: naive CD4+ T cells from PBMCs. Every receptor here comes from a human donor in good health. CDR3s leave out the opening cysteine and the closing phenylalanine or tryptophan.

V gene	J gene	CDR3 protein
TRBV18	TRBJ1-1	ASSHTRETEAF
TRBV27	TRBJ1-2	ASSPMDRGYFYGYT
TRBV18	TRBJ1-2	ASSATGDYGYT
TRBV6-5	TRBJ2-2	ASSYSSGYTGELF
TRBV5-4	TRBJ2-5	ASSLAGGRETQY
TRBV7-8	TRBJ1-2	ASSFQANYGYT
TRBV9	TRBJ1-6	ASSVGGTDNSPLH
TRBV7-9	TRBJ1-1	ASSLRLSWTGLNTEAF
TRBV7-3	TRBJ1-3	ASSQNGRGSGNTIY
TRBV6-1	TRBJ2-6	ASSEDRANVLT
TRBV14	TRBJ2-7	ASSQGDGYEQY
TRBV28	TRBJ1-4	ASKTQGAGEKLF
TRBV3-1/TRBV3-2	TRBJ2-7	ASNDRGRSYEQY
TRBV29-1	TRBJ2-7	SVPKPTGDPYEQY
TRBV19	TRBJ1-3	ASSGGPARNTIY
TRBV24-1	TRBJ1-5	ATRGGNNQPQH
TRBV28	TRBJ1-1	ASSPGQAPAEAF
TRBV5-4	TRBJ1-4	ASTIGPPTNEKLF
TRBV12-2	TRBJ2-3	ASRSTPGGDTQY
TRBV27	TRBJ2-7	ASSMTGGEQY
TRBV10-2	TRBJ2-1	ASRTVRGSGEGLFEQF
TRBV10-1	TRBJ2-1	ASSGPGLAGGEQF
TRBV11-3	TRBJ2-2	ASSSGPAGELF
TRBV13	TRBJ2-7	ASSGRTGDYEQY
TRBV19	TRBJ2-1	ASRETGGEQF
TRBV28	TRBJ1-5	ASSLRSTALFNQPQH
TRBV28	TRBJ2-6	ASVPGTGAHSGANVLT
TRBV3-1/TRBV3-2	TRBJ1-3	ASSPLTSAGNTIY
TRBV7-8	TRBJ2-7	ASSVGQGSYEQY
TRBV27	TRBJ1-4	ASSSRGAREKLF
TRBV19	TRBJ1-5	ASNAGQGSNQPQH
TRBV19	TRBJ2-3	ASSSPGQGREDTQY
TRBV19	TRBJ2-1	ASSITGSYNEQF
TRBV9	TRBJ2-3	ASSAGTGLTDTQY
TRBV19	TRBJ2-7	ASSIGQSSYEQY
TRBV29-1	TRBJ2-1	SVKPSGGAYEQF
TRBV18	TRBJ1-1	ASSPSPGQNTEAF
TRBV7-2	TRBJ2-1	ASSLALRGGSYNEQF
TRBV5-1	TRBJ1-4	ASSTEGLEEKLF
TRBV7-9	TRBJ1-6	ASSRPGQGNSPLH